Sequencing of this T cell receptor (beta chain) was carried out in a study of cytomegalovirus exposure and HLA in healthy donors. Study observations and caveats: Most TCR sequences were uncommon, yet certain public TCRs appeared in many donors. Association of a missense DCLRE1C variant with TCR beta V- and J-gene trimming was reported in a later analysis.

With respect to this clone: The antigen is not known.

The PCR employed 60 Vbeta primers together with 13 Jbeta primers. Clones were sequenced by immunoSEQ multiplex PCR, and TCRdb holds only the in-frame ones, with some missing. The sample records some 180,000 clones, 70% to 85% being singletons. There are 15 residues in the CDR3. Unmatched junction bases numbered 6, after V lost 5 bases and J lost 6 bases. From germline, CDR1 is SGHTA and CDR2 FQGNSA. The sample consisted of PBMCs. This rearrangement joins TRBV7-2 to TRBJ1-6, with 8 positions matching TRBD1. The clonotype was recovered from a woman aged 55-75 years in good health and CMV-seropositive. The DNA for the CDR3 is TGTGCCAGCAGCGTTCGGACAGGGACTAATTCACCCCTCCACTTT. This translates into CASSVRTGTNSPLHF.